Listed below are T cell receptor beta chains from one sample, sequenced in a study of shared T cell receptors in the human thymus. The repertoire was sequenced with immunoSEQ multiplex PCR; TCRdb's copy has only in-frame clones and lacks some. The sample comprises roughly 550,000 clones, approximately 78% of which are singletons, and around 0.012% rests with the top ten. These records were also assigned to another study, of human thymus T cells.

Specimen: thymocytes. These receptor sequences come from a boy less than two years old with a congenital heart defect. Both conserved end residues are part of each CDR3. A D gene is named only where the DNA matches it firmly. Clone size is not always given. Where it is, it says once, few, many or a class for expanded clones.

CDR3	DNA	size	J	V	D	length
CASSQAGSPGQGYEQYF	TGCGCCAGCAGCCAAGCTGGGTCCCCGGGACAGGGATACGAGCAGTACTTC	-	TRBJ2-7	TRBV4-3	TRBD1	17
CASSRRWGESSYNEQFF	TGCGCCAGCAGCCGAAGGTGGGGGGAAAGCTCCTACAATGAGCAGTTCTTC	few	TRBJ2-1	TRBV5-1	-	17
CASSGEEGGISEQYF	TGTGCCAGCAGCGGGGAAGAGGGCGGGATTAGCGAGCAGTACTTC	once	TRBJ2-7	TRBV7-2	-	15
CASSQGPYISGRTSSTDTQYF	TGCGCCAGCAGCCAAGGGCCCTATATTAGCGGGAGGACCTCTAGCACAGATACGCAGTATTTT	-	TRBJ2-3	TRBV4-1	TRBD2	21
CASSQGTGNKNIQYF	TGTGCCAGCAGCCAGGGGACAGGGAACAAAAACATTCAGTACTTC	once	TRBJ2-4	TRBV4-1	TRBD1	15
CASSRGQHYEQYF	TGTGCCAGCAGTAGGGGACAGCACTACGAGCAGTACTTC	-	TRBJ2-7	TRBV27	TRBD1	13
CATSRDEPITYNEQFF	TGTGCCACCAGCAGAGATGAACCTATTACCTACAATGAGCAGTTCTTC	-	TRBJ2-1	TRBV15	-	16
CASSLMGGGQPQHF	TGTGCCAGCAGTTTAATGGGCGGCGGGCAGCCCCAGCATTTT	-	TRBJ1-5	TRBV28	-	14
CASSQGGPGNQPQHF	TGTGCCAGCAGCCAAGGGGGGCCGGGTAATCAGCCCCAGCATTTT	-	TRBJ1-5	TRBV14	-	15
CASSYSISAGVEKLFF	TGTGCCAGCAGTTACTCGATAAGCGCGGGGGTTGAAAAACTGTTTTTT	-	TRBJ1-4	TRBV6-5	-	16
CASSLIGQGGGLDEQYF	TGTGCCAGCAGCTTAATCGGACAGGGGGGCGGACTTGACGAGCAGTACTTC	-	TRBJ2-7	TRBV7-9	TRBD1	17
CASSSPREANTEAFF	TGTGCCAGCAGTTCCCCTAGGGAGGCGAACACTGAAGCTTTCTTT	-	TRBJ1-1	TRBV28	-	15
CASSFLAALPYNEQFF	TGTGCCAGCAGTTTCCTAGCGGCTTTACCCTACAATGAGCAGTTCTTC	few	TRBJ2-1	TRBV27	TRBD2	16
CASSSSRTGVNNQPQHF	TGTGCCAGCAGTTCCTCCCGGACAGGGGTTAACAATCAGCCCCAGCATTTT	-	TRBJ1-5	TRBV27	TRBD1	17
CASSLAAFDNEQFF	TGTGCCAGCAGCTTAGCGGCATTTGACAATGAGCAGTTCTTC	-	TRBJ2-1	TRBV7-2	-	14
CASSRLAGGTDTQYF	TGTGCCAGCAGCCGACTAGCGGGAGGCACAGATACGCAGTATTTT	once	TRBJ2-3	TRBV27	TRBD2	15
CSVLRGTGSYNEQFF	TGCAGCGTCCTTAGGGGCACAGGCTCCTACAATGAGCAGTTCTTC	-	TRBJ2-1	TRBV29-1	-	15
CAISESGRRYNEQFF	TGTGCCATCAGTGAGAGTGGGAGAAGGTACAATGAGCAGTTCTTC	-	TRBJ2-1	TRBV10-3	-	15
CASSPNRGLYNEQFF	TGTGCCAGCAGCCCGAACCGAGGACTCTACAATGAGCAGTTCTTC	-	TRBJ2-1	TRBV7-8	-	15
CASSQDRLGTTNEKLFF	TGCGCCAGCAGCCAAGATAGACTCGGGACAACTAATGAAAAACTGTTTTTT	-	TRBJ1-4	TRBV4-3	-	17
CASSPRGTSGAITDTQYF	TGTGCCAGCAGCCCTAGAGGGACTAGCGGGGCAATAACAGATACGCAGTATTTT	-	TRBJ2-3	TRBV5-4	TRBD2	18
CSVKKGQNNTEAFF	TGCAGCGTTAAAAAGGGACAGAATAACACTGAAGCTTTCTTT	few	TRBJ1-1	TRBV29-1	TRBD1	14
CASSPTRVQETQYF	TGTGCCAGCAGCCCCACGCGGGTGCAAGAGACCCAGTACTTC	-	TRBJ2-5	TRBV7-2	-	14
CASRQRQGRGLSYGYTF	TGTGCCAGCAGACAACGACAGGGAAGGGGATTGAGCTATGGCTACACCTTC	-	TRBJ1-2	TRBV27	TRBD1	17
CASSVGASGRADEQFF	TGTGCCAGCAGCGTAGGGGCTAGCGGGAGGGCCGATGAGCAGTTCTTC	few	TRBJ2-1	TRBV9	TRBD2	16
CASSPPTGVNTEAFF	TGTGCCAGCAGCCCTCCGACAGGGGTGAACACTGAAGCTTTCTTT	few	TRBJ1-1	TRBV9	TRBD1	15
CASSPEPGQGALGNQPQHF	TGTGCCAGCAGCCCGGAGCCGGGACAGGGGGCATTGGGCAATCAGCCCCAGCATTTT	-	TRBJ1-5	TRBV27	TRBD1	19
CATSRDREGPMGSDTQYF	TGTGCCACCAGCAGAGATAGGGAGGGACCCATGGGGTCAGATACGCAGTATTTT	-	TRBJ2-3	TRBV15	TRBD2	18
CASSPRDRVLGGYTF	TGTGCCAGCAGTCCACGGGACAGGGTGTTGGGGGGCTACACCTTC	-	TRBJ1-2	TRBV27	TRBD1	15
CASSLCAGEEGYTF	TGCGCCAGCAGCTTGTGCGCAGGGGAAGAGGGCTACACCTTC	few	TRBJ1-2	TRBV5-1	-	14
CASSRQGYSNQPQHF	TGTGCCAGCAGTCGACAGGGTTATAGCAATCAGCCCCAGCATTTT	-	TRBJ1-5	TRBV5-6	TRBD1	15
CSFNSGLWGEPYGYTF	TGCAGCTTCAACTCGGGGTTGTGGGGAGAACCCTATGGCTACACCTTC	-	TRBJ1-2	TRBV29-1	-	16
CASSSKDREAPTDTQYF	TGTGCCAGCAGCTCCAAAGACAGGGAAGCGCCGACAGATACGCAGTATTTT	-	TRBJ2-3	TRBV5-6	TRBD1	17
CASSQVGTSIYEQYF	TGTGCCAGCAGCCAGGTCGGGACTAGCATCTACGAGCAGTACTTC	-	TRBJ2-7	TRBV4-2	TRBD2	15
CASSEYDRRYGYTF	TGCGCCAGCAGTGAATATGACAGACGCTATGGCTACACCTTC	-	TRBJ1-2	TRBV10-2	-	14
CASSCLQSSGRMETQYF	TGTGCCAGCAGTTGCCTCCAATCTAGCGGGAGGATGGAGACCCAGTACTTC	-	TRBJ2-5	TRBV27	TRBD2	17
CASSLGDRGNEQFF	TGTGCCAGCAGCTTAGGGGACAGGGGGAATGAGCAGTTCTTC	-	TRBJ2-1	TRBV7-9	TRBD1	14
CASRYRGRMENTEAFF	TGTGCCAGCCGTTACAGGGGGCGCATGGAGAACACTGAAGCTTTCTTT	-	TRBJ1-1	TRBV21-1	-	16
CASSLHRTSGGYNEQFF	TGTGCCAGCAGTTTACATAGGACTAGCGGGGGGTACAATGAGCAGTTCTTC	-	TRBJ2-1	TRBV27	TRBD2	17
CASSALAGGPRYEQYF	TGCGCCAGCAGCGCCTTAGCGGGAGGGCCTAGATACGAGCAGTACTTC	-	TRBJ2-7	TRBV5-1	TRBD2	16
CASSFGTSGSYEQYF	TGTGCCAGCAGCTTCGGGACTAGCGGGAGCTACGAGCAGTACTTC	-	TRBJ2-7	TRBV2	TRBD2	15
CESIGDRVPYEQYF	TGTGAATCCATTGGGGACAGGGTCCCCTACGAGCAGTACTTC	once	TRBJ2-7	TRBV28	TRBD1	14
CASSLGGDRGWYEQYF	TGCGCCAGCAGCTTGGGGGGGGACAGGGGTTGGTACGAGCAGTACTTC	-	TRBJ2-7	TRBV5-1	TRBD1	16
CASSHRGSGNTIYF	TGTGCCAGCAGCCACCGGGGGTCGGGAAACACCATATATTTT	-	TRBJ1-3	TRBV7-9	-	14
CASSYLGQGDYGYTF	TGTGCCAGCAGTTATCTCGGACAGGGGGACTATGGCTACACCTTC	-	TRBJ1-2	TRBV28	TRBD1	15
CASSEGCREDYNEQFF	TGTGCCAGCAGTGAAGGGTGCCGGGAGGACTACAATGAGCAGTTCTTC	-	TRBJ2-1	TRBV6-1	TRBD2	16
CASSSSGRAFSGELFF	TGCGCCAGCAGCTCTAGCGGGAGGGCTTTCAGCGGGGAGCTGTTTTTT	-	TRBJ2-2	TRBV5-1	TRBD2	16
CASSFRTGTKGNQPQHF	TGTGCCAGCAGTTTCCGAACAGGGACGAAAGGCAATCAGCCCCAGCATTTT	few	TRBJ1-5	TRBV27	-	17
CATSRALAGDRAGELFF	TGTGCCACCAGCAGAGCCCTAGCGGGAGATCGAGCCGGGGAGCTGTTTTTT	-	TRBJ2-2	TRBV15	TRBD2	17
CASSLRQVGTEAFF	TGTGCCAGCAGCTTGCGGCAGGTGGGCACTGAAGCTTTCTTT	-	TRBJ1-1	TRBV5-6	-	14
CASSLVPVSYEQYF	TGTGCCAGCAGCTTAGTTCCAGTATCCTACGAGCAGTACTTC	-	TRBJ2-7	TRBV7-2	-	14
CASRVSPETSGRASTNEQFF	TGTGCCAGCAGAGTATCTCCGGAGACTAGCGGGAGGGCCTCGACTAATGAGCAGTTCTTC	-	TRBJ2-1	TRBV28	TRBD2	20
CASSFDRGVDEQYF	TGCGCCAGCAGCTTTGACAGGGGGGTGGACGAGCAGTACTTC	-	TRBJ2-7	TRBV5-1	TRBD1	14
CASSSSPDRGKETQYF	TGTGCCAGCAGTTCCAGCCCGGACAGGGGGAAAGAGACCCAGTACTTC	few	TRBJ2-5	TRBV28	TRBD1	16
CASNTGVGPTDTQYF	TGCGCCAGCAACACAGGGGTAGGGCCCACAGATACGCAGTATTTT	-	TRBJ2-3	TRBV5-1	TRBD1	15